Listed here is a single T cell receptor (beta chain). This record belongs to a study of blood T cell repertoires in COVID-19. Libraries were prepared by immunoSEQ multiplex PCR; TCRdb keeps only in-frame clonotypes and omits some of them. The sample lists 130,000 to 150,000 clones; 80% to 90% were seen once. The CDR3 is 14 amino acids. Germline lookup yields CDR1 WNHNN and CDR2 SYGVQD (reference sequence). V was cut by 3 bases and J by 1 base, with 9 bases left in between. The rearrangement uses TRBV10-1 and TRBJ2-5; weak D call: TRBD1 (5 bases). Source material: peripheral blood. This receptor was taken from a woman aged 60-75 years with COVID-19, enrolled during active disease. CDR3 coding DNA: TGCGCCAGCAGTGACTTCAGGGCCCAAGAGACCCAGTACTTC. It is translated as CASSDFRAQETQYF.